This TCR beta chain emerged from a study of T cells in localized non-small cell lung cancer. Notes on the study in general: Paired adjacent lung recovered a median approximately 57 of the top 100 tumor clones. In uninvolved adjacent lung, T cell clonality reached its highest value, exceeding tumor. Higher blood T cell density tracked longer overall survival. The tumor had only one region sequenced, so heterogeneity remains possible.

V shed 6 bases and J shed 8 bases, with 14 bases lying between them. This CDR3 has 14 residues. CDR1 LNHDA and CDR2 SQIVND come from the germline V gene (reference sequence). This clone was seen only once. What it binds is not known. Profiling relied on immunoSEQ multiplex PCR, and the TCRdb table lists in-frame clones only, not all of them. The sample consists of about 70,000 clones, 86% of them appearing once. V gene TRBV19 combines with J gene TRBJ1-6, with D perhaps matching TRBD1 (6 bases). The source of this sequence is a male donor older than 55 with stage III squamous cell lung carcinoma. The sample here was peripheral blood, taken before any cancer treatment. CDR3 loop: CASRVQGGHSPLHF. The CDR3 DNA follows: TGTGCCAGTAGGGTACAGGGTGGTCATTCACCCCTCCACTTT.